Listed here are 5 T cell receptor beta chains from one sample, sequenced in a study of post-analysis software for immune sequencing data. The study, taken as a whole, reports: Four or five TRBV segments (TRBV5-6, TRBV5-1 and TRBV20-1 among them) occurred more frequently in patients than in controls.

Their specific antigens are unknown. The TCR beta cDNA libraries carried unique molecular identifiers. TCRdb passed the PCR reads through MiXCR, listing each CDR3 protein once. The table shows about 760,000 distinct CDR3 sequences, with roughly 30% occurring only once. The sample comprised blood. The receptor set was obtained from a girl aged 5 to 17 with multiple sclerosis.

This clonotype was seen ten or more times. The chain carries TRBV6-6 and TRBJ2-1; D gene unclear. This CDR3 is 12 amino acids long. Germline CDR1 is MNHNY and CDR2 is SVGAGI (reference sequence). V lost 2 bases and J lost 8, with 7 bases in between. Here the CDR3 DNA reads TGTGCCAGCAGTTACGTTGTATATGAGCAGTTCTTC. It is translated as CASSYVVYEQFF.

This clonotype was detected only a few times. The chain joins TRBV20-1 to TRBJ2-7; no clear D. Germline CDR1 and CDR2: DFQATT and SNEGSKA (reference sequence). This CDR3 comprises 10 residues. V shed 6 bases and J shed 7 bases, with 10 bases lying between them. This chain's CDR3 is CSAQPGEQYF. The CDR3 region has the DNA TGCAGTGCCCAGCCTGGGGAGCAGTACTTC.

This clonotype was picked up a small number of times. V is TRBV5-5 and J is TRBJ2-3; maybe TRBD1 (5 bases). Trimming took 2 bases from V and 2 from J, leaving 21 bases between them. The CDR3 is 18 residues long. In germline, CDR1 is SGHKS, CDR2 YYEKEE (reference sequence). Here the CDR3 DNA reads TGTGCCAGCAGCTTTGATCCTCCAGGGTATAGTATCACAGATACGCAGTATTTT. Translating gives CASSFDPPGYSITDTQYF.

This clonotype came up a few times. DNA for the CDR3: TGTGCCAGCAGCTTAGCAGGTTCGGAAGCTTTCTTT. Translating gives CASSLAGSEAFF. The chain links TRBV7-9 to TRBJ1-1; no clear D. Trimming took 0 bases from V and 8 from J, leaving 7 bases between them. The CDR3 is 12 residues long. The germline CDR1 and CDR2 sequences are SEHNR and FQNEAQ (reference sequence). The full variable domain, completed using reference TRBV7-9 and TRBJ1-1, is DTGVSQNPRHKITKRGQNVTFRCDPISEHNRLYWYRQTLGQGPEFLTYFQNEAQLEKSRLLSDRFSAERPKGSFSTLEIQRTEQGDSAMYLCASSLAGSEAFFGQGTRLTVV.

There are a few counts of this clonotype. The chain combines TRBV12-5 with TRBJ2-3; D is possibly TRBD1 (6 bases). The CDR3 length is 16 residues. The germline V and J ends were trimmed by 1 base and 4 bases, with 15 bases remaining between them. The germline V gene encodes CDR1 LGHNT and CDR2 FRNRAP. For the CDR3, the DNA is TGTGCTAGTGGTTTGGGACAGGCGGTCCTCGCAGATACGCAGTATTTT. Protein: CASGLGQAVLADTQYF.